This TCR beta chain was recorded in a study of response to subunit inactivated influenza vaccine. TCRdb reprocessed the RT-PCR reads with MiXCR, giving one entry per CDR3 protein. The table records 650,000 to 800,000 distinct CDR3 sequences, roughly 13% of them present only once. General study points: Authors suggested that a seasonal influenza vaccination recruits few new T cells each time.

Germline trimming cut 4 bases from V and 0 bases from J; bases unmatched to any gene: 7. Germline V gene data show CDR1 as MNHNS and CDR2 as SASEGT. The CDR3 runs 16 residues. This clonotype showed up just a few times. Its antigen is unknown. The starting material was PBMCs from blood, obtained 14 days before vaccination. This TCR was recovered from a man aged 45 to 65 who received an inactivated influenza vaccine. The V gene is TRBV6-1, the J gene TRBJ2-7; 9 nucleotides line up with TRBD2. The CDR3 here is CASSGRAGGPSYEQYF. The CDR3 region has the DNA TGTGCCAGCAGTGGTCGGGCGGGAGGGCCCTCCTACGAGCAGTACTTC.